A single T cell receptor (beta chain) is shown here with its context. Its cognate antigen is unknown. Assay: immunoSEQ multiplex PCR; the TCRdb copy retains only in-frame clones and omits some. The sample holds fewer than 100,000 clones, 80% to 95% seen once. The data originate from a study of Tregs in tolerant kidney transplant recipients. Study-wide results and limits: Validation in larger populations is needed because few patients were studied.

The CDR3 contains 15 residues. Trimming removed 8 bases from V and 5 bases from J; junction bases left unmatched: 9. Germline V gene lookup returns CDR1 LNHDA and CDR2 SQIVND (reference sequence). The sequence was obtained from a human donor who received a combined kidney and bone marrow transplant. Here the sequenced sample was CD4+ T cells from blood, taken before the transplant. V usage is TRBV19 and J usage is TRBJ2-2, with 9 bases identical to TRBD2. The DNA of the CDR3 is TGTGCCAGTCAGAAGCGGGAGGCGGGGACCGGGGAGCTGTTTTTT. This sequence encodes CASQKREAGTGELFF.